This T cell receptor (beta chain) stems from a study of T cell changes during pregnancy in multiple sclerosis. Libraries were prepared by immunoSEQ multiplex PCR; TCRdb keeps only in-frame clonotypes and omits some of them. The table lists about 34,000 clones, 90% of them singletons, with under 15% in the top ten. The CDR3 is 13 residues long. CDR1 is SGHNT and CDR2 is YENEEA in the germline V gene. V was trimmed by 5 bases and J by 8 bases, leaving 13 bases between them. The starting material was CD8+ T cells from peripheral blood mononuclear cells, obtained in the first trimester of pregnancy. The chain combines TRBV11-3 with TRBJ2-1; D may be TRBD2 (5 bases). The receptor's source is a female donor with multiple sclerosis, enrolled in a pregnancy study. The CDR3, as DNA: TGTGCCAGCAGCCATCTACTAGAAGATGAGCAGTTCTTC. It translates to CASSHLLEDEQFF.